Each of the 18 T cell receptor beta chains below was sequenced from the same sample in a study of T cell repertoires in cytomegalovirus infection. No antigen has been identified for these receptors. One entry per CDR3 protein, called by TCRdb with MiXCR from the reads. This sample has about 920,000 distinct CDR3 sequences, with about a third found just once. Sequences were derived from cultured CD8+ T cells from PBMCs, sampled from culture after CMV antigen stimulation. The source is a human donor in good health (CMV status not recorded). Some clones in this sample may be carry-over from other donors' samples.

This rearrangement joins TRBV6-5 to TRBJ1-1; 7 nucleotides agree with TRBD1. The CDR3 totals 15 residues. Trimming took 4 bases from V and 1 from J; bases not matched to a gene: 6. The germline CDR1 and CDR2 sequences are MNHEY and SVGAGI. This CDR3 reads CASSLHRGPNTEAFF. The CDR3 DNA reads TGTGCCAGCAGTTTACACAGGGGTCCGAACACTGAAGCTTTCTTT.

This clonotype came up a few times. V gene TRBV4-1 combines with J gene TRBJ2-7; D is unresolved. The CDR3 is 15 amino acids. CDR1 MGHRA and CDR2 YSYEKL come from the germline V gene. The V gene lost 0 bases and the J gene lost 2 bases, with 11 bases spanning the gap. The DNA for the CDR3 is TGCGCCAGCAGCCAAGAACCTGGCGGTACCTACGAGCAGTACTTC. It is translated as CASSQEPGGTYEQYF.

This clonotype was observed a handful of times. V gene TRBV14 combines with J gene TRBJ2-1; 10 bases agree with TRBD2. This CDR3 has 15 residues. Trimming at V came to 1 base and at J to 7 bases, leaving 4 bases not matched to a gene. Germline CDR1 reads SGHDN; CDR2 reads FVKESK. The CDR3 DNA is TGTGCCAGCAGCCAAGCTAGCGGGGGTGGAAATGAGCAGTTCTTC. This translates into CASSQASGGGNEQFF.

CDR3 residues: CASSAGRPIGYTF. The CDR3 DNA follows: TGTGCCAGTAGTGCCGGACGGCCGATTGGCTACACCTTC. The rearrangement links TRBV19 to TRBJ1-2; D uncertain. The germline V gene has CDR1 LNHDA and CDR2 SQIVND (reference sequence). V lost 5 bases, J lost 7 bases, and 14 bases lay in between. CDR3 length equals 13 residues. Looking up the rest from reference TRBV19 and TRBJ1-2 gives the full variable domain: DGGITQSPKYLFRKEGQNVTLSCEQNLNHDAMYWYRQDPGQGLRLIYYSQIVNDFQKGDIAEGYSVSREKKESFPLTVTSAQKNPTAFYLCASSAGRPIGYTFGSGTRLTVV.

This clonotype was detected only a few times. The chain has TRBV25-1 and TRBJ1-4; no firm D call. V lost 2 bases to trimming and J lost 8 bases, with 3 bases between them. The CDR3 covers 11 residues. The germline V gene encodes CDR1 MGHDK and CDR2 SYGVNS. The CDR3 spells CASSEREKLFF. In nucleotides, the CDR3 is TGTGCCAGCAGTGAACGGGAAAAACTGTTTTTT.

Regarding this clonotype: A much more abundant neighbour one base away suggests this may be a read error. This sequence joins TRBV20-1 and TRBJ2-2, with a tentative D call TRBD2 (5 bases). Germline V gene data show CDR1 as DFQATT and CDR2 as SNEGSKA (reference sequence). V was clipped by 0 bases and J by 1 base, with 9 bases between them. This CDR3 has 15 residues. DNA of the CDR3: TGCAGTGCTAGAGATCAGCGGTTGAACACCGGGGAGCTGTTTTTT. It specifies CSARDQRLNTGELFF.

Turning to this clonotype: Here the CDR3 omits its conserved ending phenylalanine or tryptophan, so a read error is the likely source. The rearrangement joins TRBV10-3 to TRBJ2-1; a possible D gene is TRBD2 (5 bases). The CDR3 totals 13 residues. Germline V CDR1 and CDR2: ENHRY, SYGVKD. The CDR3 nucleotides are TGTGTAACCAGAGGGATCTCCTACAATGAGCAGTTCCTC. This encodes CVTRGISYNEQFL.

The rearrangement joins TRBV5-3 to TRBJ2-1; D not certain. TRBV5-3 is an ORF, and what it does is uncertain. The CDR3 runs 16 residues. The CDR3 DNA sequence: TGTGTCAGCAGCGTGAGAGACACACAGTTCTACAATGAGCAGTTCTTC. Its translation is CVSSVRDTQFYNEQFF.

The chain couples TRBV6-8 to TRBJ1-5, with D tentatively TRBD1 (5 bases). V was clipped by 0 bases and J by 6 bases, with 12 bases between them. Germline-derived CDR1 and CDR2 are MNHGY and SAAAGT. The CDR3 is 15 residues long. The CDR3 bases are TGTGCCAGCAGTTACTCGAAGTCAGGGACTCAGCCCCAGCATTTT. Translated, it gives CASSYSKSGTQPQHF.

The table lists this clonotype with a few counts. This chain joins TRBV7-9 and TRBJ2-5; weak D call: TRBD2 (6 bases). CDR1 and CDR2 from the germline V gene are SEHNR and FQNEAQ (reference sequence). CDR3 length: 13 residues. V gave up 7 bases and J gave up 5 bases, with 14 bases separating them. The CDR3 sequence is CASIDTSWETQYF. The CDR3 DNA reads TGTGCCAGCATCGATACTAGCTGGGAGACCCAGTACTTC.

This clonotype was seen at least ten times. The CDR3 sequence is CASSLAGASSYNEQFF. For the CDR3, the DNA is TGTGCCAGCAGCTTAGCGGGGGCGAGCTCCTACAATGAGCAGTTCTTC. The V call is TRBV7-9, the J call TRBJ2-1; D perhaps matches TRBD1 (6 bases). V dropped 0 bases and J dropped 0 bases, with 9 bases sitting between them. The germline CDR1 and CDR2 sequences are SEHNR and FQNEAQ (reference sequence). This CDR3 is built from 16 residues.

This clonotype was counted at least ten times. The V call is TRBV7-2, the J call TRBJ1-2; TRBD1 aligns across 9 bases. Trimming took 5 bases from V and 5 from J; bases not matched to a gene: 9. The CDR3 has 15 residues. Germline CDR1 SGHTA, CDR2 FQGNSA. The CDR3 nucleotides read TGTGCCAGCAGCCACCGGGACAGGGCCTATTATGGCTACACCTTC. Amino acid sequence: CASSHRDRAYYGYTF.

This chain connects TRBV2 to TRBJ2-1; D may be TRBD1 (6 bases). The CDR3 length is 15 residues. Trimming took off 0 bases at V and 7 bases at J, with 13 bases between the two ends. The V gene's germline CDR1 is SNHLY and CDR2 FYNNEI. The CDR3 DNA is TGTGCCAGCAGTGAAGCAGCACAGGGAATGAATGAGCAGTTCTTC. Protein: CASSEAAQGMNEQFF.

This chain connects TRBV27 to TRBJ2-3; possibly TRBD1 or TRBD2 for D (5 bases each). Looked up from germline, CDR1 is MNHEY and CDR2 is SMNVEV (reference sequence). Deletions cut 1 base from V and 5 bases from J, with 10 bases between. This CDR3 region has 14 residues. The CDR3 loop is CASSLLGRGDTQYF. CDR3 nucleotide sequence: TGTGCCAGCAGTTTATTGGGACGGGGAGATACGCAGTATTTT.

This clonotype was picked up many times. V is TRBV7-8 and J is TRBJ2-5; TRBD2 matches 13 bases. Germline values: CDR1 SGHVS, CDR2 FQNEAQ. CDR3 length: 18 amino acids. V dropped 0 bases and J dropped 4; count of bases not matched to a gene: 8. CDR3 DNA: TGTGCCAGCAGCTTAGCGGGGGGGACTAGCGGGGCTGGAGAGACCCAGTACTTC. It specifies CASSLAGGTSGAGETQYF.

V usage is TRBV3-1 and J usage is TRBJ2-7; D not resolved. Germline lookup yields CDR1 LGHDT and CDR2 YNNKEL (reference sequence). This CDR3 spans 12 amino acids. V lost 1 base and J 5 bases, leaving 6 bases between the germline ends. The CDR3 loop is CASSQVLHEQYF. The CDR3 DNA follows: TGTGCCAGCAGCCAAGTACTCCACGAGCAGTACTTC.

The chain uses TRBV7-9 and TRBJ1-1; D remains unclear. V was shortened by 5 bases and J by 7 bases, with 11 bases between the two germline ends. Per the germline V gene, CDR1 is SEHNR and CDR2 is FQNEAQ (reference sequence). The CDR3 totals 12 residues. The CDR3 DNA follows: TGTGCCAGCAGCCTCTACGGGATTGAAGCTTTCTTT. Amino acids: CASSLYGIEAFF.

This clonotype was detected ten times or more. CDR3 protein: CASSSTGSTGELFF. DNA for the CDR3: TGTGCCAGCAGCTCAACAGGGTCCACCGGGGAGCTGTTTTTT. The chain joins TRBV5-4 to TRBJ2-2; a possible D gene is TRBD1 (6 bases). CDR1 SGHNT and CDR2 YYREEE come from the germline V gene (reference sequence). Trimming shortened V by 3 bases and J by 4 bases, and 10 bases separated the two germline ends. There are 14 residues in the CDR3. The whole variable domain, remainder taken from reference TRBV5-4 and TRBJ2-2, is ETGVTQSPTHLIKTRGQQVTLRCSSQSGHNTVSWYQQALGQGPQFIFQYYREEENGRGNFPPRFSGLQFPNYSSELNVNALELDDSALYLCASSSTGSTGELFFGEGSRLTVL.